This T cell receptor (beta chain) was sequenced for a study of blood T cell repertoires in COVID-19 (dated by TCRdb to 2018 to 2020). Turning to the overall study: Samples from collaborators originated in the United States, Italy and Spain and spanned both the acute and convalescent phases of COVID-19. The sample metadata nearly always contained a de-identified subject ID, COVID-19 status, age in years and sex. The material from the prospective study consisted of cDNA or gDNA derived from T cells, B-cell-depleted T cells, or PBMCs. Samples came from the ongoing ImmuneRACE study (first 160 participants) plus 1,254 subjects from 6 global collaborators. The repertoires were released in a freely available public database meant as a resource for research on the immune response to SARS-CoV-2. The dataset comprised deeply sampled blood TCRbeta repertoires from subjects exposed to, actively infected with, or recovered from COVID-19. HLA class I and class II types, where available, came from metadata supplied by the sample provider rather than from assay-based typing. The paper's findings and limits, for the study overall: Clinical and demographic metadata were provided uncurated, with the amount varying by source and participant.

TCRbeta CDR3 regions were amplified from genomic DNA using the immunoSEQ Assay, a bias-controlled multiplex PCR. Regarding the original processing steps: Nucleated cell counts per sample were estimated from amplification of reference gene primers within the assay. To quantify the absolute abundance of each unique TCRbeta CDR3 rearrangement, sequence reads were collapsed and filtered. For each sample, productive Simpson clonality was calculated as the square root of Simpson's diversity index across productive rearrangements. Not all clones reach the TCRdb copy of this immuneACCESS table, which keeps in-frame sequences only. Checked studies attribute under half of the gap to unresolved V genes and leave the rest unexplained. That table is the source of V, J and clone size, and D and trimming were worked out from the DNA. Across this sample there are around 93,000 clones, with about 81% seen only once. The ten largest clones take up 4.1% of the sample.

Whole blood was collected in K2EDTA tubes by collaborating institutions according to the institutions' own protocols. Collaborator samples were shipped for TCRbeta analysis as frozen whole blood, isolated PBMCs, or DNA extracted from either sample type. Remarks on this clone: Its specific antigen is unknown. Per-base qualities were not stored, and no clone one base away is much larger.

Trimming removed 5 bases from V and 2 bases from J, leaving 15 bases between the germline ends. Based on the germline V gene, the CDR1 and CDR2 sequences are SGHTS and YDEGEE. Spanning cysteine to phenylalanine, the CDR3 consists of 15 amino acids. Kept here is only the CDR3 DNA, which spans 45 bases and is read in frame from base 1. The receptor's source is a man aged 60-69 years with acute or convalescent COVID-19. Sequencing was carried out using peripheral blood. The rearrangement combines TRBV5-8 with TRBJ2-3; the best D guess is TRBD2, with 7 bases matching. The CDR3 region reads CASRPGGRYTDTQYF. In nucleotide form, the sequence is TGTGCCAGCAGACCCGGGGGGCGGTACACAGATACGCAGTATTTT.